What follows describes a single T cell receptor beta chain. This entry belongs to a study of blood T cell repertoires in COVID-19. Study in general: Specimens from acute and convalescent COVID-19 originated in the United States, Italy and Spain. In each case, the material was cDNA or gDNA derived from T cells, B-cell-depleted T cells, or PBMCs.

Germline values: CDR1 GTSNPN, CDR2 SVGIG (reference sequence). The CDR3 has 17 residues. With 1 base clipped from V and 4 bases from J, the junction kept 12 bases outside the gene matches. As handled by the study authors: Researchers report that nucleated cell counts were estimated from reference gene primer amplification. The method was immunoSEQ multiplex PCR; TCRdb's version includes in-frame clones alone and lacks a portion of them. V and J calls and clone size follow that table, whereas D and trimming were derived from the DNA. The table shows about 200,000 clones, with 70% to 90% occurring only once.

The clonotype comes from an elderly woman with acute or convalescent COVID-19. The specimen was peripheral blood. V usage is TRBV30 and J usage is TRBJ1-4; TRBD1 agrees at 7 bases. The CDR3 region is CAWSDPGGQVINEKLFF. CDR3 DNA: TGTGCCTGGAGTGACCCCGGCGGACAGGTGATTAATGAAAAACTGTTTTTT.